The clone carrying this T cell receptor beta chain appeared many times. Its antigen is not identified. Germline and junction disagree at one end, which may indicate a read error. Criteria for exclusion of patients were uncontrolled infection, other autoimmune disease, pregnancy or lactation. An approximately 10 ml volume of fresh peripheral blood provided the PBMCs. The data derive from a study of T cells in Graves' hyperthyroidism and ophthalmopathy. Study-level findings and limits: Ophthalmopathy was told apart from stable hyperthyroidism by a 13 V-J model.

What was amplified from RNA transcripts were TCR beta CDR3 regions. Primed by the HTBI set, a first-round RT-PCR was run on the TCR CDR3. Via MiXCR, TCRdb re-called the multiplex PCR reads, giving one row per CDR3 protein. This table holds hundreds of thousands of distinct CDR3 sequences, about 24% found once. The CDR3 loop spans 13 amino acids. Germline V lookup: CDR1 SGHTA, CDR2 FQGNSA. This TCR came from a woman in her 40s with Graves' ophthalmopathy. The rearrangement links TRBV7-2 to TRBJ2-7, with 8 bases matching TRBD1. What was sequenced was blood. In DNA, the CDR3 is TGTGCCTGCAGCGTGGACAGGGTTCGGGAGCAGTACTTC. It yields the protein CACSVDRVREQYF.